This T cell receptor (beta chain) was captured by sequencing in a study of blood T cell repertoires in COVID-19. TCRdb's copy holds only in-frame clones and misses some; the assay was immunoSEQ multiplex PCR. This table holds over 45,000 clones, approximately 81% found once. Germline CDR1 reads LNHDA; CDR2 reads SQIVND (reference sequence). Trimming took 1 base from V and 5 from J; bases not matched to a gene: 11. This CDR3 has 17 amino acids. The chain couples TRBV19 to TRBJ1-5; 7 nucleotides align to TRBD1. The material sequenced was peripheral blood. The clonotype comes from an elderly woman with active or convalescent COVID-19. The CDR3 sequence: CASSIAILRRGHQPQHF. CDR3 in DNA: TGTGCCAGTAGTATAGCGATTCTACGTAGGGGGCATCAGCCCCAGCATTTT.